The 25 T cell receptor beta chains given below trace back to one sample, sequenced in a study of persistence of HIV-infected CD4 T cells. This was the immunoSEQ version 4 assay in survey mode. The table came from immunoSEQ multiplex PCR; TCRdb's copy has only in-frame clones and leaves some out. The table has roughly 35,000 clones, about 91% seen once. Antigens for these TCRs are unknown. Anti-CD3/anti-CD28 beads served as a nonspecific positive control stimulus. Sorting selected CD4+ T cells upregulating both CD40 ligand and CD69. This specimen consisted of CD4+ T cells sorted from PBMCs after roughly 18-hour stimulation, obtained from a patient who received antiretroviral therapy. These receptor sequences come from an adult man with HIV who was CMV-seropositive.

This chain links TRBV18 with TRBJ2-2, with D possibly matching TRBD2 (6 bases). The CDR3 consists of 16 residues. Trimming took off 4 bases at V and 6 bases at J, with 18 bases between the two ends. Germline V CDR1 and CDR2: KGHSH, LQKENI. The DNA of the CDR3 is TGTGCCAGCTCACGCAGTACGGGGGACTTATCCGGGGAGCTGTTTTTT. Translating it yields CASSRSTGDLSGELFF.

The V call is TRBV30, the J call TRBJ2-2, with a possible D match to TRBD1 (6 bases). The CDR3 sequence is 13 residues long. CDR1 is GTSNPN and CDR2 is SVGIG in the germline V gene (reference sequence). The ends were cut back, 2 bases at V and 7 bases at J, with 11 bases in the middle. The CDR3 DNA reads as TGTGCCTGGAGTTTTGGGACACGCGGGGAGCTGTTTTTT. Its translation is CAWSFGTRGELFF.

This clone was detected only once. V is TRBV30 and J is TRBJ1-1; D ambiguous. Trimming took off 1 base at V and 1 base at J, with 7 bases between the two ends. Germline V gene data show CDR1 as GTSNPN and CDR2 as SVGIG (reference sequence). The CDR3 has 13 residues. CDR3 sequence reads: CAWSGGPNTEAFF. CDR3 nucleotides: TGTGCCTGGAGTGGAGGGCCGAACACTGAAGCTTTCTTT.

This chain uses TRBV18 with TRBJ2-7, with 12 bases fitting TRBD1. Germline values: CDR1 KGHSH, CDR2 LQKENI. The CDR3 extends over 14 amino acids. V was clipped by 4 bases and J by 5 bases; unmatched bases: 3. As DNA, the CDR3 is TGTGCCAGCTCACTGGGACAGGGGGCTAACGAGCAGTACTTC. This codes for CASSLGQGANEQYF.

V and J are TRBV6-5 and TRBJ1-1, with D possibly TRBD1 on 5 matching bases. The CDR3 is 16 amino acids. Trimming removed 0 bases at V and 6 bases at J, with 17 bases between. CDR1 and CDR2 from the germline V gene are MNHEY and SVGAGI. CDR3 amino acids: CASSYSFGAPGAEAFF. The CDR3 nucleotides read TGTGCCAGCAGTTACTCGTTCGGGGCACCGGGCGCTGAAGCTTTCTTT.

CDR3 DNA: TGTGCCATCAGTGACCGGGGGTTAAACACCGGGGAGCTGTTTTTT. Translating gives CAISDRGLNTGELFF. The chain couples TRBV10-3 to TRBJ2-2; a weak D match, TRBD2 (6 bases). Germline CDR1 ENHRY, CDR2 SYGVKD. The CDR3 totals 15 residues. Trimming pared 3 bases from V and 2 bases from J, leaving 10 bases between.

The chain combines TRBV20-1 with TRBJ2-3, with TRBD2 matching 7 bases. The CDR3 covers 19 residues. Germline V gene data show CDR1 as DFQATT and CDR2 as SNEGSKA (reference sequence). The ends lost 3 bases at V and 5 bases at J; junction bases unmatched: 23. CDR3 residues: CSASDLASREGRARDTQYF. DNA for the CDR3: TGCAGTGCTAGTGACCTGGCAAGCAGGGAGGGCCGGGCCAGAGATACGCAGTATTTT.

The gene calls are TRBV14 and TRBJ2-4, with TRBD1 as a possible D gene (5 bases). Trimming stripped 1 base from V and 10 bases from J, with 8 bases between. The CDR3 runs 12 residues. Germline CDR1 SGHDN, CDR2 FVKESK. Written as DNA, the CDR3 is TGTGCCAGCAGCCAAGGCAGGGCGATTCAGTACTTC. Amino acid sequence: CASSQGRAIQYF.

CDR3 sequence reads: CASSLLGSGANVLTF. The CDR3 bases are TGTGCCAGCAGCTTGCTGGGCTCTGGGGCCAACGTCCTGACTTTC. The chain uses TRBV5-5 and TRBJ2-6; D uncertain. This CDR3 has 15 residues. The ends were cut back, 1 base at V and 0 bases at J, with 5 bases in the middle. CDR1 is SGHKS, CDR2 YYEKEE, per germline (reference sequence).

CDR3 in DNA: TGCGCCAGCAGCCAAGCGCGGGGGAGCTCCTACAATGAGCAGTTCTTC. It specifies CASSQARGSSYNEQFF. The V call is TRBV4-1, the J call TRBJ2-1; 7 bases map to TRBD2. Germline assignment: CDR1 MGHRA and CDR2 YSYEKL. CDR3 length: 16 amino acids. With 1 base clipped from V and 0 bases from J, the junction kept 3 bases outside the gene matches.

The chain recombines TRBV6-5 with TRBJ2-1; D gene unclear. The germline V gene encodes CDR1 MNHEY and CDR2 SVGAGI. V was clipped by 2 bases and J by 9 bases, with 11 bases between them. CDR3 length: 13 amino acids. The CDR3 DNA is TGTGCCAGCAGTTACACGGCCAACTCTGAGCAGTTCTTC. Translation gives CASSYTANSEQFF.

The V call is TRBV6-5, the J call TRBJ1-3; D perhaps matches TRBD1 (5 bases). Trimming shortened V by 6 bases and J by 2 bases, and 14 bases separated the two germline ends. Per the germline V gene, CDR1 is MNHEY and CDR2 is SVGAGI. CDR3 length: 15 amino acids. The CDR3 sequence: CASSLDTAPGNTIYF. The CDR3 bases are TGTGCCAGCAGCCTGGACACTGCCCCTGGAAACACCATATATTTT.

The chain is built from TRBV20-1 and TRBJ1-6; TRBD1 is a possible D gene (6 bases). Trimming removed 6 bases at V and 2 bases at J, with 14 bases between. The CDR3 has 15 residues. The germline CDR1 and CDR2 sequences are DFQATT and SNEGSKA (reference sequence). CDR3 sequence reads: CSASDRRAYNSPLHF. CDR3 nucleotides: TGCAGTGCAAGTGACAGGCGCGCCTATAATTCACCCCTCCACTTT.

In DNA form, the CDR3 reads TGTGCCAGCAGCGTGATCTGGACAGGGGCCAACGTCCTGACTTTC. It is translated as CASSVIWTGANVLTF. The chain uses TRBV2 and TRBJ2-6; possibly TRBD1 for D (5 bases). CDR1 and CDR2 (germline): SNHLY, FYNNEI. The ends were cut back, 6 bases at V and 4 bases at J, with 13 bases in the middle. The CDR3 is 15 amino acids.

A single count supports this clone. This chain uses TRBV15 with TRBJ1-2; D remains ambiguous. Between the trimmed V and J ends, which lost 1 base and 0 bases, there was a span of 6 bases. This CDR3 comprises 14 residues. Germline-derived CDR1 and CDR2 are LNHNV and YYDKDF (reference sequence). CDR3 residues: CATSRGGANYGYTF. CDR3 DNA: TGTGCCACCAGCAGAGGTGGGGCTAACTATGGCTACACCTTC.

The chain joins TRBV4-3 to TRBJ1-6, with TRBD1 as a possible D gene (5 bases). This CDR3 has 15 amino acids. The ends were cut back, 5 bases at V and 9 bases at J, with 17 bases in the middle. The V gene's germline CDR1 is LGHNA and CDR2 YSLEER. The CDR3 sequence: CASSDDSYLGSPLHF. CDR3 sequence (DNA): TGCGCCAGCAGCGACGACAGTTATCTAGGTTCACCCCTCCACTTT.

For the CDR3, the DNA is TGTGCCAGCAGCTTAGATAGTCTGGTCTACGAGCAGTACTTC. Residues: CASSLDSLVYEQYF. The rearrangement links TRBV11-2 to TRBJ2-7, with D unresolved. V was trimmed by 0 bases and J by 3 bases, leaving 9 bases between them. The CDR3 contains 14 residues. Germline CDR1 is SGHAT and CDR2 is FQNNGV. Together with reference TRBV11-2 and TRBJ2-7, the CDR3 gives the full variable domain: EAGVAQSPRYKIIEKRQSVAFWCNPISGHATLYWYQQILGQGPKLLIQFQNNGVVDDSQLPKDRFSAERLKGVDSTLKIQPAKLEDSAVYLCASSLDSLVYEQYFGPGTRLTVT.

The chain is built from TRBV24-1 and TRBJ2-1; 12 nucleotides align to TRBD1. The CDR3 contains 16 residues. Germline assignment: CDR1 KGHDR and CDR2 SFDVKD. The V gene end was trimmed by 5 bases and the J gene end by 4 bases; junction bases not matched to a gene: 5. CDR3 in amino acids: CATSGGQGANYNEQFF. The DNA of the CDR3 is TGTGCCACCAGTGGGGGACAGGGGGCGAATTACAATGAGCAGTTCTTC.

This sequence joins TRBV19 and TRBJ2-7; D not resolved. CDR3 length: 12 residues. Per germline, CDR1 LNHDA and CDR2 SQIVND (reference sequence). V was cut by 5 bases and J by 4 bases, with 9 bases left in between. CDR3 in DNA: TGTGCCAGTAGTGATCAGATGTACGAGCAGTACTTC. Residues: CASSDQMYEQYF. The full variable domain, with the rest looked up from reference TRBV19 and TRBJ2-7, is DGGITQSPKYLFRKEGQNVTLSCEQNLNHDAMYWYRQDPGQGLRLIYYSQIVNDFQKGDIAEGYSVSREKKESFPLTVTSAQKNPTAFYLCASSDQMYEQYFGPGTRLTVT.

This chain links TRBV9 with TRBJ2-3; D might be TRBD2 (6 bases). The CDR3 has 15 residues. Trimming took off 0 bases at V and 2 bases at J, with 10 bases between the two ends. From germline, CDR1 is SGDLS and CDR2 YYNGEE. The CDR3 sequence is CASSVGGRDTDTQYF. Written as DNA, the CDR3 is TGTGCCAGCAGCGTAGGCGGGCGGGACACAGATACGCAGTATTTT.

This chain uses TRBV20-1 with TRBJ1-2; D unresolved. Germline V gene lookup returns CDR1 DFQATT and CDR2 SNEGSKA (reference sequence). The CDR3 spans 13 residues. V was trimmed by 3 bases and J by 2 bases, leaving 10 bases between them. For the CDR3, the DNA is TGCAGTGCTAGTAGTCAGACCAACTATGGCTACACCTTC. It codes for CSASSQTNYGYTF.

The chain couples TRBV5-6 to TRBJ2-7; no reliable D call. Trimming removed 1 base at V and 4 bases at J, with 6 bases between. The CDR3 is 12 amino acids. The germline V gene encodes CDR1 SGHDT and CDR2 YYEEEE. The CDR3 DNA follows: TGTGCCAGCAGCTTGATCAAATACGAGCAGTACTTC. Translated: CASSLIKYEQYF.

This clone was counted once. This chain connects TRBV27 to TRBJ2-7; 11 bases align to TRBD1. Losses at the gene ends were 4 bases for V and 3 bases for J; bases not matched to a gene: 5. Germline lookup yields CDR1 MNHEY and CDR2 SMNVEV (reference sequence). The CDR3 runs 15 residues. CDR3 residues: CASSSAGTGGYEQYF. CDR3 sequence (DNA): TGTGCCAGCAGTTCGGCCGGGACAGGGGGCTACGAGCAGTACTTC.

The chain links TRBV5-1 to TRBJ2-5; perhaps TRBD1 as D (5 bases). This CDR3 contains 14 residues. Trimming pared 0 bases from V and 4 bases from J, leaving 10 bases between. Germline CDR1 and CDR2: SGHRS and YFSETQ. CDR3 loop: CASSLAQEIETQYF. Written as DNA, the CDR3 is TGCGCCAGCAGCTTGGCACAGGAGATAGAGACCCAGTACTTC.

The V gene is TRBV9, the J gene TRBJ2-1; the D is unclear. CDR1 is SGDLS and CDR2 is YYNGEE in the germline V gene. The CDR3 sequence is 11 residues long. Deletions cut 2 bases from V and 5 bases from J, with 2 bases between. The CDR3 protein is CASSVNNEQFF. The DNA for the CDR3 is TGTGCCAGCAGCGTTAACAATGAGCAGTTCTTC.